The present T cell receptor beta chain was sequenced within a study of blood T cell repertoires in COVID-19. Germline assignment: CDR1 MNHEY and CDR2 SMNVEV (reference sequence). This CDR3 is built from 15 residues. Trimming took 5 bases from V and 2 from J; bases not matched to a gene: 5. Profiled with immunoSEQ multiplex PCR; TCRdb holds only in-frame clones, not every one. The sample carries 100,000 to 150,000 clones, approximately 90% recorded once. The chain joins TRBV27 to TRBJ2-1; 8 nucleotides match TRBD1. This clonotype was obtained from a woman aged 50 to 65 with acute or convalescent COVID-19. Sample: peripheral blood. For the CDR3, the DNA is TGTGCCAGCAGTCCTGACAGGGGTCCCTACAATGAGCAGTTCTTC. Translated: CASSPDRGPYNEQFF.